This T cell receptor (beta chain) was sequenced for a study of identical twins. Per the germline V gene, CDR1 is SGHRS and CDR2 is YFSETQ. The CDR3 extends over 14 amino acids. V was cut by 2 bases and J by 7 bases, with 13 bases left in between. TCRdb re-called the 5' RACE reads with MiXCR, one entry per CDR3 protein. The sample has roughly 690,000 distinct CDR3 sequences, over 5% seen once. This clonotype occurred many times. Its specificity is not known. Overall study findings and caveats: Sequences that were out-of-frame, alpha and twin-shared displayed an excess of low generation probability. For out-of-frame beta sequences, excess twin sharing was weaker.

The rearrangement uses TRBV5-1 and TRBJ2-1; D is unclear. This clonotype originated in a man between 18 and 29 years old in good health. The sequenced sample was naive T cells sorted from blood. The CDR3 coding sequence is TGCGCCAGCAGCTTCCGTCTAGTGGGGAATGAGCAGTTCTTC. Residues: CASSFRLVGNEQFF.